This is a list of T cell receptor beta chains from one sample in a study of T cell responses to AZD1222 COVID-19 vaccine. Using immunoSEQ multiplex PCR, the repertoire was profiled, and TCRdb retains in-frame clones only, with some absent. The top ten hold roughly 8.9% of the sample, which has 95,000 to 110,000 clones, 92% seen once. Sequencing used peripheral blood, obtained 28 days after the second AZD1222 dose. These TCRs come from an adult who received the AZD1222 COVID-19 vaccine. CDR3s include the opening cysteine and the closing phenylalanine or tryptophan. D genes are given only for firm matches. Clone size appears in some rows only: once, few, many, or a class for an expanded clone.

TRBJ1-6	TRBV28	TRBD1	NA	TGTGCCAGCAGCTATCCGGACAGGGTATTGTCACCCCTCCACTTT	CASSYPDRVLSPLHF
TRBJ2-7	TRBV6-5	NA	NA	TGTGCCAGCAGTTACGGCAGAAAAACCTACGAGCAGTACTTC	CASSYGRKTYEQYF
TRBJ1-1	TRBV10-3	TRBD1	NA	TGTGCCATCGGGTTTGGACAGGGTCACACTGAAGCTTTCTTT	CAIGFGQGHTEAFF
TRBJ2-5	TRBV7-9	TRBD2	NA	TGTGCCAGCAGCTTAAAAGCCGCCGGGAGGGAAGAGACCCAGTACTTC	CASSLKAAGREETQYF
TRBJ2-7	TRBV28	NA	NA	TGTGCCAGCAGTTTATCGTCAGGTAGTGCTAGCCACTTTGTCTACGAGCAGTACTTC	CASSLSSGSASHFVYEQYF
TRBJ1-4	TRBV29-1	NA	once	TGCAGCGTTGTTCAGAATAATGAAAAACTGTTTTTT	CSVVQNNEKLFF
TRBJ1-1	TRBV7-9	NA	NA	TGTGCCAGCAGCCAATACCCAGGTAACACTGAAGCTTTCTTT	CASSQYPGNTEAFF
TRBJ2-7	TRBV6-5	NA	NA	TGTGCCAGCAGCGTGACAGGATCCTACGAGCAGTACTTC	CASSVTGSYEQYF
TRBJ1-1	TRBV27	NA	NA	TGTGCCAGCAGTTACAGGCCGAACACTGAAGCTTTCTTT	CASSYRPNTEAFF
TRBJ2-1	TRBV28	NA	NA	TGTGCCAGCAGGAGGGACGGATACAATGAGCAGTTCTTC	CASRRDGYNEQFF
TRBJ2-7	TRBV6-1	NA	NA	TGTGCCAGCAGTGAAATCGACTACTACGAGCAGTACTTC	CASSEIDYYEQYF
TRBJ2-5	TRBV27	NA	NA	TGTGCCAGCAGTTGGGTGGCGTCCCAAGAGACCCAGTACTTC	CASSWVASQETQYF
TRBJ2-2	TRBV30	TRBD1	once	TGTGCCTGGAGTGGACAGGGGACCGGGGAGCTGTTTTTT	CAWSGQGTGELFF
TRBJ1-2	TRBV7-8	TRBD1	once	TGTGCCAGCAGCCCGACGAGACAGGGGGTTGACTATGGCTACACCTTC	CASSPTRQGVDYGYTF
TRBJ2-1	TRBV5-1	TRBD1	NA	TGCGCCAGCAGCTGGGACAGTTCCTACAATGAGCAGTTCTTC	CASSWDSSYNEQFF
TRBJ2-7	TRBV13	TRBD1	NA	TGTGCCAGCAGCTTAACCTCGACAGGGGTGTACGAGCAGTACTTC	CASSLTSTGVYEQYF
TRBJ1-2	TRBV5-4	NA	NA	TGTGCCAGCAGCTTCTCCGGGGTCCATGGCTACACCTTC	CASSFSGVHGYTF
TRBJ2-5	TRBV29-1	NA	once	TGCAGCGTTGAACCCTACCAAGAGACCCAGTACTTC	CSVEPYQETQYF
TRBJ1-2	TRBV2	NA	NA	TGTGCCAGCATCAGGGGAGTCGGATATGGCTACACCTTC	CASIRGVGYGYTF
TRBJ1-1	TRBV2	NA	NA	TGTGCCAGCAGCCCCGGGACACAAAACACTGAAGCTTTCTTT	CASSPGTQNTEAFF
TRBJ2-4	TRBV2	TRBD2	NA	TGTGCCAGCAGTCCACTAGCGGGGGGGAACATAGCCAAAAACATTCAGTACTTC	CASSPLAGGNIAKNIQYF
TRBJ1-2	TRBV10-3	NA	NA	TGTGCCATCAGTGAGTCAAGCTATGGCTACACCTTC	CAISESSYGYTF
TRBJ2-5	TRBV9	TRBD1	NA	TGTGCCAGCAGCGCCCACAAACCGAACAGGGGTAGACAAGAGACCCAGTACTTC	CASSAHKPNRGRQETQYF
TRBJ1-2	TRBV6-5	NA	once	TGTGCCAGCAGTTACGTGACCGCAGGGGTCTATGGCTACACCTTC	CASSYVTAGVYGYTF
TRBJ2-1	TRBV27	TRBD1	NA	TGTGCCAGCAGCGCGACCGGGACAGGGAGATACAATGAGCAGTTCTTC	CASSATGTGRYNEQFF
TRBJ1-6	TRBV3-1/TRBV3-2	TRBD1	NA	TGTGCCAGCAGCCGGACAGGGGAGAGTTCACCCCTCCACTTT	CASSRTGESSPLHF
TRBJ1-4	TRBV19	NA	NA	TGTGCCAGTAGTATAAGACAGGCAACTAATGAAAAACTGTTTTTT	CASSIRQATNEKLFF
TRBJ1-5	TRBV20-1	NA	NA	TGCAGTGCTAGTGGGGGGCTTCAGCCCCAGCATTTT	CSASGGLQPQHF
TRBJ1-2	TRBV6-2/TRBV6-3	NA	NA	TGTGCCAGCAGTTACCCCAGAGGCCTGGGGGGCTACACCTTC	CASSYPRGLGGYTF
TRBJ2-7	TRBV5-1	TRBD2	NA	TGCGCCAGCAGCGGCGGACTAGCGGGAGGTGAGCAGTACTTC	CASSGGLAGGEQYF
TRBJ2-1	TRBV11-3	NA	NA	TGTGCCAGCAGCTTAAATTTGGTCGGAGTCAATGAGCAGTTCTTC	CASSLNLVGVNEQFF
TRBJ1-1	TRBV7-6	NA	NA	TGTGCCAGCAGCTTACAGAATACTGAAGCTTTCTTT	CASSLQNTEAFF
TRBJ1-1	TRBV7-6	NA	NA	TGTGCCAGCAGCTTAGCTATTAGGGGAGGGGACACTGAAGCTTTCTTT	CASSLAIRGGDTEAFF
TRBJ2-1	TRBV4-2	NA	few	TGTGCCAGCAGCCATGTAGGAAGCTCACACATCAATGAGCAGTTCTTC	CASSHVGSSHINEQFF
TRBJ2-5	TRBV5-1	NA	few	TGCGCCAGCAGCTTGGCCGGGAGCGGCGGGACCCAGTACTTC	CASSLAGSGGTQYF
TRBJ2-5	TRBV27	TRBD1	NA	TGTGCCAGCAGGGGACAGGGGGCTGTAAGGGGGGAGACCCAGTACTTC	CASRGQGAVRGETQYF
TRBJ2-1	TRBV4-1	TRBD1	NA	TGCGCCAGCAGCCAATCCCGGGACAGGGTCTCCAATGAGCAGTTCTTC	CASSQSRDRVSNEQFF
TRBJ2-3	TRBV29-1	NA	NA	TGCAGCGTTGAGGCTCAGGATACGCAGTATTTT	CSVEAQDTQYF
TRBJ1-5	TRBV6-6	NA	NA	TGTGCCAGCGGGGTCAATCAGCCCCAGCATTTT	CASGVNQPQHF
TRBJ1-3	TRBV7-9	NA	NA	TGTGCCAGCAGCTTAGGCGGGACGTTCTCTGGAAACACCATATATTTT	CASSLGGTFSGNTIYF
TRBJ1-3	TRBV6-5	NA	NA	TGTGCCAGCAGTATCGGTTCGAGCTCTGGAAACACCATATATTTT	CASSIGSSSGNTIYF
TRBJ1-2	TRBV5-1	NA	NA	TGCGCCAGCAGTCTGACAGGAGAGAGGGGCTACACCTTC	CASSLTGERGYTF
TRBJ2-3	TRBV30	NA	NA	TGTGCCTGGAGCCCTAAGCCTGGCAGGGTAGGGACAGATACGCAGTATTTT	CAWSPKPGRVGTDTQYF
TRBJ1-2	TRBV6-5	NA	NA	TGTGCCAGCAGACAGGGTGGTGGCTACACCTTC	CASRQGGGYTF
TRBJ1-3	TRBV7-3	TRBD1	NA	TGTGCCAGCAGCTTAAGCCCGGGACAGGGAAACACCATATATTTT	CASSLSPGQGNTIYF
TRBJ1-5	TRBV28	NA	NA	NA	CASSSSGTGRNQPQHF
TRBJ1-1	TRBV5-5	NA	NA	TGTGCCAGCAGCTTGCTTCGCGTGAACACTGAAGCTTTCTTT	CASSLLRVNTEAFF
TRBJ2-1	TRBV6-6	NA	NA	TGTGCCAGCAGGAGGGACGATGAGCAGTTCTTC	CASRRDDEQFF
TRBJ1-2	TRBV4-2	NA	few	TGTGCCAGCAGCCTGAGGGTTGACTATGGCTACACCTTC	CASSLRVDYGYTF
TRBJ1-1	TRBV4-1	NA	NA	TGCGCCAGCAGCGAACCCGACCTTATGAACACTGAAGCTTTCTTT	CASSEPDLMNTEAFF
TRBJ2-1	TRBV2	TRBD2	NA	TGTGCCAGCAGTAAACTAGCGGGTCTGCACAATGAGCAGTTCTTC	CASSKLAGLHNEQFF
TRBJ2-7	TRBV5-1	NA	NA	TGCGCCAGCAGCTTGGGCCCGGGACGGAGCACCTACGAGCAGTACTTC	CASSLGPGRSTYEQYF
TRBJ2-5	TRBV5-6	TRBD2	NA	TGTGCCAGCAGCTTAAGGCTAGCGGGAGTGGGTCAAGAGACCCAGTACTTC	CASSLRLAGVGQETQYF
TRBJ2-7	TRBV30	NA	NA	TGTGCCTGGAGGGATTCCTACGAGCAGTACTTC	CAWRDSYEQYF